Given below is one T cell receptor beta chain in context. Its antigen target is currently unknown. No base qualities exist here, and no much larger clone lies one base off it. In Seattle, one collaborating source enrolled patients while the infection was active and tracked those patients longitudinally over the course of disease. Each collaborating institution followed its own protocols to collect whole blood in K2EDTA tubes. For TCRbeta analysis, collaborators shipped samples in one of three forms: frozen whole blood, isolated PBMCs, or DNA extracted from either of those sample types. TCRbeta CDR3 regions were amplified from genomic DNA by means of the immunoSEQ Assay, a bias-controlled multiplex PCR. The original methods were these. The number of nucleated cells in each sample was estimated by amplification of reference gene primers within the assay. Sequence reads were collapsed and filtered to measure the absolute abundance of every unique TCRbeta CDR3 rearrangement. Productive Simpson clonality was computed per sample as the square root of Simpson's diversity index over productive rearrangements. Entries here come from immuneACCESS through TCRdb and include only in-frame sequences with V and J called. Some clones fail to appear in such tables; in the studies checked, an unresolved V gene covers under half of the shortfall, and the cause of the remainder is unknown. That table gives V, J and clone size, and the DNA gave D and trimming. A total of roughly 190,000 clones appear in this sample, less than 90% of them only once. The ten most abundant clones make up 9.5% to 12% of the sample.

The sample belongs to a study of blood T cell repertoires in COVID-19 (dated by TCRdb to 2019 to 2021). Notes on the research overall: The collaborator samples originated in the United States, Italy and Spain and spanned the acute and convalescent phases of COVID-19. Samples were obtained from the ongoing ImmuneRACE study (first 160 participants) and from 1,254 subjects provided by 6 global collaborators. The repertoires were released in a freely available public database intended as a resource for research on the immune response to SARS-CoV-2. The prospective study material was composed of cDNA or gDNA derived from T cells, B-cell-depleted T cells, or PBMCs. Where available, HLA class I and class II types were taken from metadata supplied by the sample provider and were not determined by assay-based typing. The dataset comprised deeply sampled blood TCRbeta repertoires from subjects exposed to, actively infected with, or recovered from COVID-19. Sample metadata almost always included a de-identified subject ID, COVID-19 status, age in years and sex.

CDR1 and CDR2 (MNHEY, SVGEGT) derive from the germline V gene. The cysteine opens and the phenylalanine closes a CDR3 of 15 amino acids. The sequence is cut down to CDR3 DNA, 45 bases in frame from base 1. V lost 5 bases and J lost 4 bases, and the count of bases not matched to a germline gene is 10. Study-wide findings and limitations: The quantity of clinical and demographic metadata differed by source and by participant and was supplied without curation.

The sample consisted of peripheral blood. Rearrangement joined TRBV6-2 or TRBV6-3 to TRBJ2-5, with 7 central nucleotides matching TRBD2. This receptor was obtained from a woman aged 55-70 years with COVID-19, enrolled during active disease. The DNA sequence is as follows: TGTGCCAGCAGTCGCGCTAGCGGAGGAGGAGAGACCCAGTACTTC. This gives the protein CASSRASGGGETQYF.